The 26 T cell receptor beta chains below come from one sample, sequenced in a study of cytomegalovirus exposure and HLA in healthy donors. The PCR employed 60 Vbeta primers together with 13 Jbeta primers. The data were produced by immunoSEQ multiplex PCR, yet TCRdb's version contains in-frame clones alone and is incomplete. The repertoire holds just under 95,000 clones, more than 60% seen once, with about 7% in the top ten. Sequencing was performed on PBMCs. These receptor sequences come from a man aged 50 or older in good health and CMV-seropositive.

This clone was detected a few times. In nucleotides, the CDR3 is TGTGCCAGTTCGGGGGGTAGGGGGACTGAAGCTTTCTTT. It is translated as CASSGGRGTEAFF. The chain carries TRBV19 and TRBJ1-1; TRBD1 is a possible D gene (6 bases). Looked up from germline, CDR1 is LNHDA and CDR2 is SQIVND (reference sequence). Trimming took off 8 bases at V and 5 bases at J, with 15 bases between the two ends. The CDR3 runs to 13 residues.

The chain has TRBV13 and TRBJ1-1, with 9 bases lining up with TRBD1. CDR1 and CDR2 (germline): PRHDT, FYEKMQ (reference sequence). J lost 5 bases, V lost 5 bases, and 9 bases had no gene match. This CDR3 is built from 15 residues. CDR3 sequence: CASSEFTGGYTEAFF. CDR3 DNA sequence: TGTGCCAGCAGCGAATTCACAGGGGGCTATACTGAAGCTTTCTTT.

This chain joins TRBV7-2 and TRBJ2-3, with D hard to call. The CDR3 has 16 residues. The germline CDR1 and CDR2 sequences are SGHTA and FQGNSA. V was shortened by 2 bases and J by 1 base, with 13 bases between the two germline ends. The CDR3 loop is CASSLQFRQGTDTQYF. The CDR3 DNA sequence: TGTGCCAGCAGCTTACAATTTCGGCAGGGCACAGATACGCAGTATTTT.

This clone occurred a few times. The rearrangement joins TRBV5-1 to TRBJ1-6; a weak D match, TRBD1 (6 bases). The V end lost 5 bases, the J end lost 8 bases, and 11 bases lay between the germline ends. This CDR3 comprises 13 residues. Germline loops: CDR1 SGHRS, CDR2 YFSETQ. The chain's CDR3 is CASREAGDSPLHF. The CDR3 DNA sequence: TGCGCCAGCAGGGAGGCAGGGGATTCACCCCTCCACTTT. The whole variable domain, filled in from reference TRBV5-1 and TRBJ1-6, reads KAGVTQTPRYLIKTRGQQVTLSCSPISGHRSVSWYQQTPGQGLQFLFEYFSETQRNKGNFPGRFSGRQFSNSRSEMNVSTLELGDSALYLCASREAGDSPLHFGNGTRLTVT.

CDR3 sequence (DNA): TGTGCCAGCAGCCCGACTAGCGGGGGGGCCACTGAGCAGTTCTTC. This gives the protein CASSPTSGGATEQFF. The J gene is TRBJ2-1, the V gene TRBV2, with 14 bases fitting TRBD2. V dropped 6 bases and J dropped 9; count of bases not matched to a gene: 7. Looked up from germline, CDR1 is SNHLY and CDR2 is FYNNEI. There are 15 residues in the CDR3. The whole variable domain, filled in from reference TRBV2 and TRBJ2-1, reads EPEVTQTPSHQVTQMGQEVILRCVPISNHLYFYWYRQILGQKVEFLVSFYNNEISEKSEIFDDQFSVERPDGSNFTLKIRSTKLEDSAMYFCASSPTSGGATEQFFGPGTRLTVL.

This clone was seen only a few times. V and J are TRBV6-4 and TRBJ2-1; tentative D call: TRBD1 (5 bases). The CDR3 runs 12 residues. Germline CDR1 and CDR2: MRHNA and SNTAGT. The V end was cut by 3 bases, the J end by 6 bases, with 6 bases between. The CDR3 sequence is CASSDQGNEQFF. In DNA form, the CDR3 reads TGTGCCAGCAGTGATCAGGGCAATGAGCAGTTCTTC.

This chain links TRBV10-3 with TRBJ2-7; 7 bases fit TRBD2. Germline-derived CDR1 and CDR2 are ENHRY and SYGVKD. CDR3 length: 14 amino acids. J was trimmed by 5 bases and V by 2 bases; bases with no gene match: 6. CDR3 amino acids: CAISEGLGGDEQYF. Here the CDR3 DNA reads TGTGCCATCAGTGAGGGCTTGGGGGGGGACGAGCAGTACTTC.

The J gene is TRBJ1-5, the V gene TRBV7-8; the match to TRBD1 covers 8 bases. Trimming at V came to 0 bases and at J to 6 bases, leaving 4 bases not matched to a gene. This CDR3 contains 15 residues. Germline V gene data show CDR1 as SGHVS and CDR2 as FQNEAQ. CDR3 protein: CASSLADRALQPQHF. In DNA, the CDR3 is TGTGCCAGCAGCTTAGCGGACAGGGCCCTTCAGCCCCAGCATTTT.

Comment on this clone: Compared with germline, one end of the junction differs, possibly owing to a read error. This sequence joins TRBV30 and TRBJ1-2; possible D gene TRBD1, 6 bases. Germline CDR1 is GTSNPN and CDR2 is SVGIG (reference sequence). This CDR3 is built from 12 residues. The CDR3, as DNA: TGTGCCTGGACTCAGGGGATCTATGGCTACCCCTTC. Translation: CAWTQGIYGYPF.

This clone was found once. The chain carries TRBV12-5 and TRBJ1-5, with D possibly being TRBD1 (5 bases). This CDR3 has 12 amino acids. V was trimmed by 7 bases and J by 3 bases, leaving 7 bases between them. Germline lookup yields CDR1 LGHNT and CDR2 FRNRAP. CDR3 sequence: CASARDNQPQHF. DNA for the CDR3: TGTGCTAGTGCCAGGGACAATCAGCCCCAGCATTTT.

This clone was recorded only once. This chain uses TRBV4-3 with TRBJ1-1, with 8 bases lining up with TRBD1. The CDR3 totals 14 residues. CDR1 is LGHNA, CDR2 YSLEER, per germline. Unmatched junction bases numbered 4, after V lost 0 bases and J lost 7 bases. Written as DNA, the CDR3 is TGCGCCAGCAGCCAAGAGGGGACAGGCCATGAAGCTTTCTTT. Amino acid sequence: CASSQEGTGHEAFF.

This chain connects TRBV18 to TRBJ2-5; no clear D gene. The CDR3 spans 14 residues. The V end was cut by 4 bases, the J end by 6 bases, with 15 bases between. Germline-derived CDR1 and CDR2 are KGHSH and LQKENI. The CDR3 is CASSQNTEYQTQYF. The CDR3 region has the DNA TGTGCCAGCTCACAAAATACGGAGTATCAGACCCAGTACTTC.

The chain combines TRBV4-2 with TRBJ2-7; weak D call: TRBD1 (6 bases). CDR1 is LGHNA, CDR2 YNFKEQ, per germline. Trimming shortened V by 4 bases and J by 9 bases, and 16 bases separated the two germline ends. This CDR3 spans 13 amino acids. Written as DNA, the CDR3 is TGTGCCAGCAGCCCCCACCGACAGGATCTGCAGTACTTC. Amino acids: CASSPHRQDLQYF.

The chain employs TRBV4-1 and TRBJ2-5; 12 nucleotides line up with TRBD2. This CDR3 is built from 16 residues. Germline-derived CDR1 and CDR2 are MGHRA and YSYEKL. Trimming at V came to 2 bases and at J to 3 bases, leaving 4 bases not matched to a gene. The DNA of the CDR3 is TGCGCCAGCAGCCAAACGCGACTAGCGGGAGAAGAGACCCAGTACTTC. Protein: CASSQTRLAGEETQYF.

The V call is TRBV5-5, the J call TRBJ1-2; D is unresolved. The V end lost 0 bases, the J end lost 8 bases, and 17 bases lay between the germline ends. This CDR3 has 15 residues. The germline CDR1 and CDR2 sequences are SGHKS and YYEKEE (reference sequence). The CDR3 DNA is TGTGCCAGCAGCTTGGGTTTAACCGAGGGCGGGGGCTACACCTTC. It is translated as CASSLGLTEGGGYTF.

The rearrangement joins TRBV6-1 to TRBJ1-3; D call uncertain. Germline V lookup: CDR1 MNHNS, CDR2 SASEGT. This CDR3 contains 15 residues. V was trimmed by 7 bases and J by 0 bases, leaving 13 bases between them. The CDR3: CASKLSSGSGNTIYF. CDR3 DNA: TGTGCCAGCAAGCTCTCATCCGGCTCTGGAAACACCATATATTTT.

This clone appeared once. This chain uses TRBV4-3 with TRBJ2-2; D is possibly TRBD2 (6 bases). V shed 0 bases and J shed 6 bases, with 11 bases lying between them. This CDR3 has 15 residues. CDR1 is LGHNA and CDR2 is YSLEER in the germline V gene. The CDR3 sequence: CASSQESSVSGELFF. The CDR3 DNA reads TGCGCCAGCAGCCAAGAGTCTAGCGTATCCGGGGAGCTGTTTTTT.

The V gene is TRBV29-1, the J gene TRBJ1-2, with 7 bases fitting TRBD1. The CDR3 is made up of 14 amino acids. V lost 4 bases to trimming and J lost 5 bases; unmatched junction nucleotides: 10. Germline CDR1 and CDR2: SQVTM and ANQGSEA. CDR3 nucleotide sequence: TGCAGCGTTGCCCCCGGGACAGACGCTTATGGCTACACCTTC. As protein: CSVAPGTDAYGYTF. The full variable domain, with the rest looked up from reference TRBV29-1 and TRBJ1-2, is SAVISQKPSRDICQRGTSLTIQCQVDSQVTMMFWYRQQPGQSLTLIATANQGSEATYESGFVIDKFPISRPNLTFSTLTVSNMSPEDSSIYLCSVAPGTDAYGYTFGSGTRLTVV.

The chain joins TRBV5-1 to TRBJ2-1, with D perhaps TRBD2 (6 bases). Per the germline V gene, CDR1 is SGHRS and CDR2 is YFSETQ. The germline V and J ends were trimmed by 0 bases and 12 bases, with 13 bases remaining between them. The CDR3 is 13 amino acids. The CDR3 bases are TGCGCCAGCAGCTTGGGAGGAGGGGTTGGGCAGTTCTTC. Its translation: CASSLGGGVGQFF.

V gene TRBV18 combines with J gene TRBJ2-3, with 8 nucleotides matching TRBD1. Germline loops: CDR1 KGHSH, CDR2 LQKENI. J gave up 3 bases and V 3 bases, and 8 bases lay outside the gene matches. The CDR3 extends over 16 amino acids. The chain's CDR3 is CASSPTQGARTDTQYF. CDR3 nucleotides: TGTGCCAGCTCACCCACCCAGGGGGCGCGGACAGATACGCAGTATTTT.

CDR3 sequence: CATGQTGTGTETQYF. The CDR3 region has the DNA TGTGCCACCGGACAAACCGGGACAGGGACAGAGACCCAGTACTTC. The chain links TRBV15 to TRBJ2-5; 9 bases line up with TRBD1. CDR3 length: 15 amino acids. The V segment lost 8 bases and the J segment 4 bases; nucleotides outside the gene matches: 11. In germline, CDR1 is LNHNV, CDR2 YYDKDF (reference sequence).

This sequence joins TRBV6-1 and TRBJ1-2, with 8 bases identical to TRBD1. The CDR3 contains 15 residues. From germline, CDR1 is MNHNS and CDR2 SASEGT. The ends lost 2 bases at V and 3 bases at J; junction bases unmatched: 5. CDR3 nucleotide sequence: TGTGCCAGCAGTGAAAGAGGGGACAGGTACTATGGCTACACCTTC. Translated: CASSERGDRYYGYTF.

This chain connects TRBV18 to TRBJ2-7; 9 bases agree with TRBD2. CDR1 is KGHSH and CDR2 is LQKENI in the germline V gene. CDR3 length: 16 residues. V trimming: 3 bases; J trimming: 5 bases; junction bases outside the gene matches: 11. The CDR3 spells CASSPPGGSGGNEQYF. The CDR3 coding sequence is TGTGCCAGCTCACCCCCCGGTGGTAGCGGGGGAAACGAGCAGTACTTC.

This clone was found a few times. The J gene is TRBJ2-1, the V gene TRBV5-1, with D perhaps matching TRBD2 (5 bases). V was clipped by 4 bases and J by 8 bases, with 19 bases between them. The CDR3 consists of 15 residues. CDR1 is SGHRS, CDR2 YFSETQ, per germline. CDR3: CASSVQLGIGDEQFF. DNA of the CDR3: TGCGCCAGCAGCGTACAGTTGGGCATCGGGGATGAGCAGTTCTTC.

V gene TRBV6-6 combines with J gene TRBJ1-1; the match to TRBD1 covers 8 bases. Trimming took 4 bases from V and 6 from J; bases not matched to a gene: 10. From germline, CDR1 is MNHNY and CDR2 SVGAGI (reference sequence). The CDR3 extends over 15 amino acids. The DNA for the CDR3 is TGTGCCAGCAGTTTCACGACAGGGGATTCGTCTGAAGCTTTCTTT. It translates to CASSFTTGDSSEAFF.

The rearrangement joins TRBV28 to TRBJ1-2, with TRBD1 identical over 9 bases. J gave up 3 bases and V 7 bases, and 9 bases lay outside the gene matches. The CDR3 contains 15 residues. The V gene's germline CDR1 is MDHEN and CDR2 SYDVKM. The chain's CDR3 is CASITGTGKDYGYTF. The CDR3 bases are TGTGCCAGCATTACTGGGACAGGGAAGGACTATGGCTACACCTTC.